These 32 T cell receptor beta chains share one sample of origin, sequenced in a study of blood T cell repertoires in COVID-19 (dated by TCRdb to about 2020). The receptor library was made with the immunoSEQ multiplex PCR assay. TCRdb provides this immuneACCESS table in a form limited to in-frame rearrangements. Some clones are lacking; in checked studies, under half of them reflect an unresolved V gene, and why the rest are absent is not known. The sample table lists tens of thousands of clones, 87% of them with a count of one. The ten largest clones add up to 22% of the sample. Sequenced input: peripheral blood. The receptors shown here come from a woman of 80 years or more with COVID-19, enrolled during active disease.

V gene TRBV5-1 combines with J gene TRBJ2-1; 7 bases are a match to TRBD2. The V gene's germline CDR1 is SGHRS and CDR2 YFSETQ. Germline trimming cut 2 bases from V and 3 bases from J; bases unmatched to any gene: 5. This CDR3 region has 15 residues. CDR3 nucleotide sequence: TGCGCCAGCAGCTTACCCTCTAGCGGCTACAATGAGCAGTTCTTC. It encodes CASSLPSSGYNEQFF.

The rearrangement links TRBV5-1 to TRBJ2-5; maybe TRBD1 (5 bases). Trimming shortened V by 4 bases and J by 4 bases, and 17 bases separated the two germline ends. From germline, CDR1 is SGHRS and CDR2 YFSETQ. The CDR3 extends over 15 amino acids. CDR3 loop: CASSRNTGHAETQYF. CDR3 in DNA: TGCGCCAGCAGCCGGAACACCGGACATGCAGAGACCCAGTACTTC. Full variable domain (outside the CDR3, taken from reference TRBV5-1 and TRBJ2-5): KAGVTQTPRYLIKTRGQQVTLSCSPISGHRSVSWYQQTPGQGLQFLFEYFSETQRNKGNFPGRFSGRQFSNSRSEMNVSTLELGDSALYLCASSRNTGHAETQYFGPGTRLLVL.

The CDR3 DNA sequence: TGTGCCAGCAGCTTCGACTGGGGGGACACTGAAGCTTTCTTT. Translated: CASSFDWGDTEAFF. The rearrangement uses TRBV5-5 and TRBJ1-1; a possible D gene is TRBD1 (5 bases). CDR1 is SGHKS and CDR2 is YYEKEE in the germline V gene (reference sequence). The V end lost 2 bases, the J end lost 3 bases, and 11 bases lay between the germline ends. The CDR3 runs to 14 residues.

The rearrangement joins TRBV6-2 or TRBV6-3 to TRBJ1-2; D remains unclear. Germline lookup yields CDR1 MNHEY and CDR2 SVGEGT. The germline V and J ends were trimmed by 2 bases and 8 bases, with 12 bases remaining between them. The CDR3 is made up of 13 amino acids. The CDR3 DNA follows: TGTGCCAGCAGTTACGCCGGGTCTGGAGGCTACACCTTC. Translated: CASSYAGSGGYTF.

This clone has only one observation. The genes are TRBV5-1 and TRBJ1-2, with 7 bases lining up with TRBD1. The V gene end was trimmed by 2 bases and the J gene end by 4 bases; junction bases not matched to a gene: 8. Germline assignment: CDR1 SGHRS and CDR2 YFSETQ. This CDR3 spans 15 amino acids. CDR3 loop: CASSLPGQRFYGYTF. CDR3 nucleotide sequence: TGCGCCAGCAGCTTACCGGGACAGAGATTCTATGGCTACACCTTC.

The CDR3: CASSSQVNTEAFF. CDR3 bases: TGTGCCAGCAGCTCACAGGTGAACACTGAAGCTTTCTTT. The chain uses TRBV7-6 and TRBJ1-1, with D possibly TRBD1 on 5 matching bases. There are 13 residues in the CDR3. CDR1 is SGHVS and CDR2 is FNYEAQ in the germline V gene. Trimming removed 4 bases at V and 0 bases at J, with 6 bases between.

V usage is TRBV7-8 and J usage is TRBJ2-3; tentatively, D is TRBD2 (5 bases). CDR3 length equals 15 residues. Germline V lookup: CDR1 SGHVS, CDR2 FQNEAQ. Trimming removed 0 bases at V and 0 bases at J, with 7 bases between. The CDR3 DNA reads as TGTGCCAGCAGCTTAGCGAGGGCTAGCACAGATACGCAGTATTTT. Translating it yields CASSLARASTDTQYF.

Here the CDR3 DNA reads TGTGCCAGCAGCTCAGGGAAGGGGAGGGGGAACACTGAAGCTTTCTTT. Encoded protein: CASSSGKGRGNTEAFF. This chain joins TRBV11-1 and TRBJ1-1, with D possibly TRBD1 on 5 matching bases. The CDR3 has 16 amino acids. The germline CDR1 and CDR2 sequences are SGHAT and FQDESV (reference sequence). With 4 bases removed from V and 1 base from J, the gap between germline ends came to 16 bases.

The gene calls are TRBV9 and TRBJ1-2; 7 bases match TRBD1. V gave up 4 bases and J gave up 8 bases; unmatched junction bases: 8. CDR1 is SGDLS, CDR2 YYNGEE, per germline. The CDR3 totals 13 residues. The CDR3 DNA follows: TGTGCCAGCAGCCCGGACAGGCTTCACGGCTACACCTTC. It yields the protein CASSPDRLHGYTF.

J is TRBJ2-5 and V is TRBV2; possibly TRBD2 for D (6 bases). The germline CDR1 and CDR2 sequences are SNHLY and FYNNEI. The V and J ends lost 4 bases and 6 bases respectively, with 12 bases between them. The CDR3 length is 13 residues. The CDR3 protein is CASSGGELKTQYF. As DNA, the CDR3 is TGTGCCAGCAGTGGCGGGGAGCTGAAGACCCAGTACTTC.

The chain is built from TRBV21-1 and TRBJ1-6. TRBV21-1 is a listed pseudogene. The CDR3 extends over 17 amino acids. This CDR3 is CASSNHDQQGGNSPLHF. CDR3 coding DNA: TGTGCCAGCAGCAATCACGACCAACAGGGAGGGAATTCACCCCTCCACTTT.

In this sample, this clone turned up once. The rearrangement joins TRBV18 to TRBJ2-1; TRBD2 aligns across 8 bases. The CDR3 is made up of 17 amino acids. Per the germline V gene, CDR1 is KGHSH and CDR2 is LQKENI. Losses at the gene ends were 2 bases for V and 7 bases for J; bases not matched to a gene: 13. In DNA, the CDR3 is TGTGCCAGCTCACCAGCCGGCGGGCGGGGGGCCGTTAATGAGCAGTTCTTC. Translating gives CASSPAGGRGAVNEQFF.

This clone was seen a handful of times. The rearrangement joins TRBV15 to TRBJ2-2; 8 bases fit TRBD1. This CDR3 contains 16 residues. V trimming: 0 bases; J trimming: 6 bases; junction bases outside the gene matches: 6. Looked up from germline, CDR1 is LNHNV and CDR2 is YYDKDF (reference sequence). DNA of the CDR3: TGTGCCACCAGCAGAGAGCGACAGGGGTTGGCCGGGGAGCTGTTTTTT. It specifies CATSRERQGLAGELFF.

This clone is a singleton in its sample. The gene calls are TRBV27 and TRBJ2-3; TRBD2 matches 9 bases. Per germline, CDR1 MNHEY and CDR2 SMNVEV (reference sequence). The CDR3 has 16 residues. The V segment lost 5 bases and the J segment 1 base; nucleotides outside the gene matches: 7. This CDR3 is CASSPRGGRGTDTQYF. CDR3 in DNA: TGTGCCAGCAGTCCGCGGGGGGGGCGGGGCACAGATACGCAGTATTTT.

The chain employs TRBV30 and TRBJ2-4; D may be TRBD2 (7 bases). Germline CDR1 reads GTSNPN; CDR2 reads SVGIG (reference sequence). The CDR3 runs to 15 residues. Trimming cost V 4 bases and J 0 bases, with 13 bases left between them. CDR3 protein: CAWTGGGIAKNIQYF. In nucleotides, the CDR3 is TGTGCCTGGACCGGCGGGGGCATAGCCAAAAACATTCAGTACTTC.

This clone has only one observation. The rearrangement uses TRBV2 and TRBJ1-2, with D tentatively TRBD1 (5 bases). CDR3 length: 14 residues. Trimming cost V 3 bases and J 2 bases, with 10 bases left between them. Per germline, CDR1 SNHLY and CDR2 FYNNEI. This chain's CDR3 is CASSDPGGNYGYTF. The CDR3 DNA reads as TGTGCCAGCAGTGACCCGGGGGGGAACTATGGCTACACCTTC.

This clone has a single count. The CDR3 coding sequence is TGTGCCAGCAGTACCCGGGACAGGGCGAACACTGAAGCTTTCTTT. Translated, it gives CASSTRDRANTEAFF. The chain carries TRBV27 and TRBJ1-1, with 9 nucleotides matching TRBD1. This CDR3 is built from 15 residues. With V trimmed by 5 bases and J by 1 base, 5 bases remained unmatched. CDR1 is MNHEY, CDR2 SMNVEV, per germline (reference sequence).

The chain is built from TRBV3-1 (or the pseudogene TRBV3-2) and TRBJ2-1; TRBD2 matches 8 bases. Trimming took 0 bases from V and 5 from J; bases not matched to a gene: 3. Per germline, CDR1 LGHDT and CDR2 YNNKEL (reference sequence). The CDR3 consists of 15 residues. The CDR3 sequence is CASSQDAGGHNEQFF. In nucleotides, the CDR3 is TGTGCCAGCAGCCAAGATGCGGGGGGCCACAATGAGCAGTTCTTC.

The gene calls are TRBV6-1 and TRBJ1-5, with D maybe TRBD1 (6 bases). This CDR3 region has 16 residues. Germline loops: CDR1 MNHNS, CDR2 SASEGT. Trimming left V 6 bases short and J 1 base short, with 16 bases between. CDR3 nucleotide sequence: TGTGCCAGCAGCGAATCCTTACAGGGAAGCAATCAGCCCCAGCATTTT. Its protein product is CASSESLQGSNQPQHF.

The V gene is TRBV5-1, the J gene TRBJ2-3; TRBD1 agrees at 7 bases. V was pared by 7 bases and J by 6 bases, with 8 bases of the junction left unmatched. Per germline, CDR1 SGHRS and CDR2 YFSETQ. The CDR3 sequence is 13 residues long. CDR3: CASGRQGKDTQYF. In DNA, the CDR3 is TGCGCCAGCGGTAGACAGGGAAAGGATACGCAGTATTTT. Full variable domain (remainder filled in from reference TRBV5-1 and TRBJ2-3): KAGVTQTPRYLIKTRGQQVTLSCSPISGHRSVSWYQQTPGQGLQFLFEYFSETQRNKGNFPGRFSGRQFSNSRSEMNVSTLELGDSALYLCASGRQGKDTQYFGPGTRLTVL.

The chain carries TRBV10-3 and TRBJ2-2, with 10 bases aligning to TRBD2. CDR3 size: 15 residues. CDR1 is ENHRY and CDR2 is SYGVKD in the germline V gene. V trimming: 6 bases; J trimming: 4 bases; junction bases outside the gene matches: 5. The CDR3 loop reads CAIRGAGGGTGELFF. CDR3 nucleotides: TGTGCCATCAGAGGAGCGGGGGGGGGCACCGGGGAGCTGTTTTTT.

As DNA, the CDR3 is TGCGCCAGCAGCTACAGCGGGACTAGCGGGGAGACCCAGTACTTC. As protein: CASSYSGTSGETQYF. The V gene is TRBV5-1, the J gene TRBJ2-5; 12 bases agree with TRBD2. The CDR3 loop spans 15 amino acids. Trimming took 3 bases from V and 5 from J; bases not matched to a gene: 5. Germline CDR1 SGHRS, CDR2 YFSETQ.

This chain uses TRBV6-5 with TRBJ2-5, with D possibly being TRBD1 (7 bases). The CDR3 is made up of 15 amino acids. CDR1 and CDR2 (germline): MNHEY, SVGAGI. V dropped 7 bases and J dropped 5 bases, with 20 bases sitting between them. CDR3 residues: CASNPPGGGLETQYF. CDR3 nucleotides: TGTGCCAGCAATCCGCCAGGGGGAGGTTTGGAGACCCAGTACTTC.

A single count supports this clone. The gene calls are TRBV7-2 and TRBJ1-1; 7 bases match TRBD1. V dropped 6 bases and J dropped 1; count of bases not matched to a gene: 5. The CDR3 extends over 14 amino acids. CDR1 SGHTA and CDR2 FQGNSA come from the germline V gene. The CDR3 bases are TGTGCCAGCAGGGAGACAGGGTCGAACACTGAAGCTTTCTTT. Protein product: CASRETGSNTEAFF.

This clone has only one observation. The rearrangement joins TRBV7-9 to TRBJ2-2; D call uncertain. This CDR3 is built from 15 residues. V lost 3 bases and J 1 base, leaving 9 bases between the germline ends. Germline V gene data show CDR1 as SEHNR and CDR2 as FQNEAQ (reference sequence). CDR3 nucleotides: TGTGCCAGCAGCTTGGTACAGCAGAACACCGGGGAGCTGTTTTTT. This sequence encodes CASSLVQQNTGELFF.

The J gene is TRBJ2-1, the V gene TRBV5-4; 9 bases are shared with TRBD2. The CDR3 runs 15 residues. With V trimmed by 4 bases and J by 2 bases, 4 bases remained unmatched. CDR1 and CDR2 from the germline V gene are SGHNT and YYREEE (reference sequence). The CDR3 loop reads CASSRAGGTYNEQFF. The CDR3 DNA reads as TGTGCCAGCAGCCGAGCGGGGGGAACCTACAATGAGCAGTTCTTC. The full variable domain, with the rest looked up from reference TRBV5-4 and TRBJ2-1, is ETGVTQSPTHLIKTRGQQVTLRCSSQSGHNTVSWYQQALGQGPQFIFQYYREEENGRGNFPPRFSGLQFPNYSSELNVNALELDDSALYLCASSRAGGTYNEQFFGPGTRLTVL.

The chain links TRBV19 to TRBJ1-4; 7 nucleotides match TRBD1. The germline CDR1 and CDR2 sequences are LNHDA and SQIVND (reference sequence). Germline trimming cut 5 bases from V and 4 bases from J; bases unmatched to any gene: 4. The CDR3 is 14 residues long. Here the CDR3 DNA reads TGTGCCAGTAGTTCGGGACAGCTTAATGAAAAACTGTTTTTT. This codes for CASSSGQLNEKLFF.

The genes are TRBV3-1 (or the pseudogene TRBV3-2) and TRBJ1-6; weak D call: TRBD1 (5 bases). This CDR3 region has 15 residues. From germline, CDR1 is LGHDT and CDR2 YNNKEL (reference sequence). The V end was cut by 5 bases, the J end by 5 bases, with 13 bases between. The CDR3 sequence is CASSLGAHDNSPLHF. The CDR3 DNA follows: TGTGCCAGCAGCTTAGGGGCCCACGATAATTCACCCCTCCACTTT.

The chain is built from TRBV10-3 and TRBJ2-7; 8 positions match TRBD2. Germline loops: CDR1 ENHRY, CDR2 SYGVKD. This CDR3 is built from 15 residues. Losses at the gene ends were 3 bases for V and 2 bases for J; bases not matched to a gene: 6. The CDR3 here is CAISDKRGQTYEQYF. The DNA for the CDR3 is TGTGCCATCAGTGATAAGCGGGGGCAAACCTACGAGCAGTACTTC.

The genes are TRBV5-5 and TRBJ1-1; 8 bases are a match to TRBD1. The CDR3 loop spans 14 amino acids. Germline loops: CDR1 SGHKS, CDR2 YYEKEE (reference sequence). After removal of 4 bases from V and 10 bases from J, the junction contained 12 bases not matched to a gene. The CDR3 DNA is TGTGCCAGCAGCCCTTGGGACAGGTCGCCGGTAGCTTTCTTT. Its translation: CASSPWDRSPVAFF.

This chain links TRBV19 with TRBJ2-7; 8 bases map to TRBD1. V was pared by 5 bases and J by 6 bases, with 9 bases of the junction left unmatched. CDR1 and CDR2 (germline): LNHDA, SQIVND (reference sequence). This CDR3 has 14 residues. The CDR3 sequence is CASSPGTGVVEQYF. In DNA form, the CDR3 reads TGTGCCAGTAGTCCCGGGACAGGTGTGGTCGAGCAGTACTTC.

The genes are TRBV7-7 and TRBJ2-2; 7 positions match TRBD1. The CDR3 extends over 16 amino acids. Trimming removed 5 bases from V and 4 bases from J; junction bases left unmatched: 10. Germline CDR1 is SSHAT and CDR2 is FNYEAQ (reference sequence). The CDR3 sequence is CASSLRQGPVTGELFF. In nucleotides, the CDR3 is TGTGCCAGCAGCCTACGACAGGGCCCGGTCACCGGGGAGCTGTTTTTT. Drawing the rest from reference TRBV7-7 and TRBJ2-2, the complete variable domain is GAGVSQSPRYKVTKRGQDVTLRCDPISSHATLYWYQQALGQGPEFLTYFNYEAQPDKSGLPSDRFSAERPEGSISTLTIQRTEQRDSAMYRCASSLRQGPVTGELFFGEGSRLTVL.